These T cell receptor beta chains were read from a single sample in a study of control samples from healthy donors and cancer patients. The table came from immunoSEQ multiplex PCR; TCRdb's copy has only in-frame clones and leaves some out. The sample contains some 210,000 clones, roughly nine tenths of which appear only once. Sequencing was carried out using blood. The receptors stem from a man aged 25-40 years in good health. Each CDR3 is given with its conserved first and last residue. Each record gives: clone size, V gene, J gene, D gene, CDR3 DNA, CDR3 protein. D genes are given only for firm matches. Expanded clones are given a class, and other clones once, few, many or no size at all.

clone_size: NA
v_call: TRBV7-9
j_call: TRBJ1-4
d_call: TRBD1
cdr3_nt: TGTGCCAGCAGCTCCGACAGGGGCGTCTGGGTTGAAAAACTGTTTTTT
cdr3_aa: CASSSDRGVWVEKLFF

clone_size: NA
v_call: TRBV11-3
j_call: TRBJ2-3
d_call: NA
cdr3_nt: TGTGCCAGCAGCCCCGGACTGCCCCGCACAGATACGCAGTATTTT
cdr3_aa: CASSPGLPRTDTQYF

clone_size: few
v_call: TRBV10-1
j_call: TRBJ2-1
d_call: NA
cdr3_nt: TGCGCCAGCAGTGTATACAACAGGAGCTCCTACAATGAGCAGTTCTTC
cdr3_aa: CASSVYNRSSYNEQFF

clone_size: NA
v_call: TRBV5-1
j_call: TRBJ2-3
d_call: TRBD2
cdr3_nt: TGCGCCAGCAGCGGACTAGCTGACACAGATACGCAGTATTTT
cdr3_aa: CASSGLADTDTQYF

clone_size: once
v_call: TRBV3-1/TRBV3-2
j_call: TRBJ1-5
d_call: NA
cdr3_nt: TGTGCCAGCAGCCAAGACGGTCCTCAGCCCCAGCATTTT
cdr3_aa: CASSQDGPQPQHF

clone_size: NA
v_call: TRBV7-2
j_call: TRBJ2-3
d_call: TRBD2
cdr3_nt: TGTGCCAGCAGCTTGGGGACTAGCGGGGGGATGAATACGCAGTATTTT
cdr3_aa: CASSLGTSGGMNTQYF

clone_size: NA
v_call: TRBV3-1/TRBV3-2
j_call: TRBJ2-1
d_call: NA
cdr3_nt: TGTGCCAGCAGCCAAGTCGGGAATGAGCAGTTCTTC
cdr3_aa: CASSQVGNEQFF

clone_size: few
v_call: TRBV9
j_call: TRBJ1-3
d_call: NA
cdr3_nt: TGTGCCAGCAGCGGCGGGACGGTGGGCTCTGGAAACACCATATATTTT
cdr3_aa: CASSGGTVGSGNTIYF

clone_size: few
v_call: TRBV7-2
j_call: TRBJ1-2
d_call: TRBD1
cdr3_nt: TGTGCCAGCAGCTCGCCAAACAGGGGGGGCTACACCTTC
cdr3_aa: CASSSPNRGGYTF

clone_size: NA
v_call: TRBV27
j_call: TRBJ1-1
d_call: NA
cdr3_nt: TGTGCCAGCAGTCCTCCCTCGAACACTGAAGCTTTCTTT
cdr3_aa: CASSPPSNTEAFF

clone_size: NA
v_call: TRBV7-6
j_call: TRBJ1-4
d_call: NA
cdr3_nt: TGTGCCAGCAGCTTAATCCGGGATACTAATGAAAAACTGTTTTTT
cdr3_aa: CASSLIRDTNEKLFF

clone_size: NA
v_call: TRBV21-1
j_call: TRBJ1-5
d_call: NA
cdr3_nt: TGTGCCAGCAGCAAAGCGAGGGGAGTCCCGTATATAGATTATAGCAATCAGCCCCAGCATTTT
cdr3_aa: CASSKARGVPYIDYSNQPQHF

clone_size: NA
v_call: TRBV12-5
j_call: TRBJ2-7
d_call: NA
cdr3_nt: TGTGCTAGTGGTTTGGTAGTGGTGGCGGGAACCTACTACGAGCAGTACTTC
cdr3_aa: CASGLVVVAGTYYEQYF

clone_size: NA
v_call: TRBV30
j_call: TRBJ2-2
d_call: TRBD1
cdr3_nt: TGTGCCTGGAGTCGTGTAGACAGGGTGGTGCTGAACACCGGGGAGCTGTTTTTT
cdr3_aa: CAWSRVDRVVLNTGELFF

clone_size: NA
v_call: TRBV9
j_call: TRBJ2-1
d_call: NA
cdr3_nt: TGTGCCAGCAGCGTAGGAAGCGAGAGCTCCTACAATGAGCAGTTCTTC
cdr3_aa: CASSVGSESSYNEQFF

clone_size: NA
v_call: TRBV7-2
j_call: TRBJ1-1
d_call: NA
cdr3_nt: TGTGCCAGCAGCTTAAGGGATCTTAGGGGTGAAGCTTTCTTT
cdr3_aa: CASSLRDLRGEAFF

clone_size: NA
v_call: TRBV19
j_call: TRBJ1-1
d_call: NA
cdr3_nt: TGTGCCAGTAGTTACATATCAGACAGCCCGAACACTGAAGCTTTCTTT
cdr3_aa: CASSYISDSPNTEAFF

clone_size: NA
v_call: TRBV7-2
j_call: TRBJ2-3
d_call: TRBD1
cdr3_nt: TGTGCCAGCAGCTTAAGTCCCACAGGGGTAGGTGCAGATACGCAGTATTTT
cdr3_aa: CASSLSPTGVGADTQYF

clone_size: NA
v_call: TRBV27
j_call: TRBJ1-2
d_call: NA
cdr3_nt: TGTGCCAGCAGTATGTCGGGACAACTTAATGGGGGCTACACCTTC
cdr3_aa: CASSMSGQLNGGYTF

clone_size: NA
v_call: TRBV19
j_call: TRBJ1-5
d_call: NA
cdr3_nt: TGTGCCAGTAGTATACAACGGACATATCAGCCCCAGCATTTT
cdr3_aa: CASSIQRTYQPQHF

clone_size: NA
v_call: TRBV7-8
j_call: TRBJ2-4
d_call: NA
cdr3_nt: TGTGCCAGCAGCTCATCCGGGAACCGAAGAAACATTCAGTACTTC
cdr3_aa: CASSSSGNRRNIQYF

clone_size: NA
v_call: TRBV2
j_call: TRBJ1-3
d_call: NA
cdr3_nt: TGTGCCAGCAGTCCTCAAGTGGCTCCCTCTGGAAACACCATATATTTT
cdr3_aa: CASSPQVAPSGNTIYF

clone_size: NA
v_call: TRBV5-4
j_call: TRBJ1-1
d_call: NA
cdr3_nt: TGTGCCAGCAGCTTTGCTGGGACCACTGAAGCTTTCTTT
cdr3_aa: CASSFAGTTEAFF

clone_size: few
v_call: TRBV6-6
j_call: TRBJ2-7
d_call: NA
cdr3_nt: TGTGCCAGCAGGGGGCAGGACTACGAGCAGTACTTC
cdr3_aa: CASRGQDYEQYF

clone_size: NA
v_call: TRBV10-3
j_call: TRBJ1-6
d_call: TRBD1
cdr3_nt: TGTGCCATCAGTGAGAACTCCTGGACAGGGAATTCACCCCTCCACTTT
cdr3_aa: CAISENSWTGNSPLHF

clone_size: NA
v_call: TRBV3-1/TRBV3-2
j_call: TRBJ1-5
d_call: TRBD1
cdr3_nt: TGTGCCAGCAGCCTAGGGACAGTAAGCAATCAGCCCCAGCATTTT
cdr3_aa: CASSLGTVSNQPQHF

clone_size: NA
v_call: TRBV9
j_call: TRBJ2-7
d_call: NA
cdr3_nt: TGTGCCAGCAGCGTAGATCTTGGGGGCGCAGGCTACGAGCAGTACTTC
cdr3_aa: CASSVDLGGAGYEQYF

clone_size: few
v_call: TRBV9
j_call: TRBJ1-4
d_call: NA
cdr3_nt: TGTGCCAGCAGCGTAGGAGGCAGGGCGGTTGAAAAACTGTTTTTT
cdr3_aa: CASSVGGRAVEKLFF

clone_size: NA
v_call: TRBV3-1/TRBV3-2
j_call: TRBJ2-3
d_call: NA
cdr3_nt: TGTGCCAGCAGCCAAAGGAACACAGATACGCAGTATTTT
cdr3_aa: CASSQRNTDTQYF